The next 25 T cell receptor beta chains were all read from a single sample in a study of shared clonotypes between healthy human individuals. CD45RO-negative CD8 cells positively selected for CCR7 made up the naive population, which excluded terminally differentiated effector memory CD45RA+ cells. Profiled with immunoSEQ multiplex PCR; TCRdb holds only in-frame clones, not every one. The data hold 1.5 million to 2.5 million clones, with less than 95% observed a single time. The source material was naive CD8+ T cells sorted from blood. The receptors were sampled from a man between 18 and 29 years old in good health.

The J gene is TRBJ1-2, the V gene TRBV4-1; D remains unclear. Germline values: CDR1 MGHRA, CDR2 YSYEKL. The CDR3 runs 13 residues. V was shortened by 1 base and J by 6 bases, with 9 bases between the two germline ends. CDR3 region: CASSQASANGYTF. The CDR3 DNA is TGCGCCAGCAGCCAAGCTTCCGCGAATGGCTACACCTTC.

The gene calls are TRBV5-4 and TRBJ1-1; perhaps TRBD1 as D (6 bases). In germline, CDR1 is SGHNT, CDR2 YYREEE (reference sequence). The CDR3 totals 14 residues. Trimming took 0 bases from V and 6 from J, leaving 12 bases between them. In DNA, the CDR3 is TGTGCCAGCAGCTTGGGCCCAGGGGTCCCTGAAGCTTTCTTT. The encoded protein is CASSLGPGVPEAFF.

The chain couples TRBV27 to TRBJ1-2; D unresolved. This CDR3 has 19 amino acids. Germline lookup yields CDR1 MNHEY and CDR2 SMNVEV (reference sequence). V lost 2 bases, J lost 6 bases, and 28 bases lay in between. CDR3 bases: TGTGCCAGCAGTTTAGTTCTTCCGGCGGCAGACAAATTGGGTAATGGCTACACCTTC. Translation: CASSLVLPAADKLGNGYTF.

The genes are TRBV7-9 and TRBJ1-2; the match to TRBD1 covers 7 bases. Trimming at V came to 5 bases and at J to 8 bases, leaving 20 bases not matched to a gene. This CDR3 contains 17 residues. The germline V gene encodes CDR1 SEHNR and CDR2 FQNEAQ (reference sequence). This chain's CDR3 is CASSPHTGDRTSLGYTF. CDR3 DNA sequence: TGTGCCAGCAGCCCTCATACAGGGGACCGGACCTCGTTGGGCTACACCTTC.

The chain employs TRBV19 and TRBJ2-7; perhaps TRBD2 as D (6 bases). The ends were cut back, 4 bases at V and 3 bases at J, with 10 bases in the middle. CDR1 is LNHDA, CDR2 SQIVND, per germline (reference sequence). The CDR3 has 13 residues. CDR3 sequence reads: CASSSAEGYEQYF. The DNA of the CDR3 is TGTGCCAGTAGTAGCGCGGAGGGCTACGAGCAGTACTTC.

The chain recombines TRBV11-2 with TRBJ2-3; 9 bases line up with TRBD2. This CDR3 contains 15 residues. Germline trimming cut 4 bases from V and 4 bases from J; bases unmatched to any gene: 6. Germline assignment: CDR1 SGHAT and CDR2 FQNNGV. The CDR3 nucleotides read TGTGCCAGCAGCTCGGGGACTAGCAGGGCAGATACGCAGTATTTT. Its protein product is CASSSGTSRADTQYF.

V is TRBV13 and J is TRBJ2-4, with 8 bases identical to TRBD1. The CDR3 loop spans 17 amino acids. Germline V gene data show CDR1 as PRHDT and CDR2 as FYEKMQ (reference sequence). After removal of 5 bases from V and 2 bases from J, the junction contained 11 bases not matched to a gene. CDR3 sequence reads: CASSPSRTGTTKNIQYF. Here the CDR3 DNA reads TGTGCCAGCAGCCCATCCCGGACAGGGACAACCAAAAACATTCAGTACTTC.

The CDR3 sequence is CASSFGGRSEQYF. As DNA, the CDR3 is TGTGCCAGCAGCTTCGGGGGGAGGTCCGAGCAGTACTTC. The chain combines TRBV5-4 with TRBJ2-7; TRBD2 aligns across 7 bases. CDR1 and CDR2 (germline): SGHNT, YYREEE (reference sequence). V dropped 2 bases and J dropped 6; count of bases not matched to a gene: 5. This CDR3 contains 13 residues. The full variable domain, its missing parts supplied by reference TRBV5-4 and TRBJ2-7, is ETGVTQSPTHLIKTRGQQVTLRCSSQSGHNTVSWYQQALGQGPQFIFQYYREEENGRGNFPPRFSGLQFPNYSSELNVNALELDDSALYLCASSFGGRSEQYFGPGTRLTVT.

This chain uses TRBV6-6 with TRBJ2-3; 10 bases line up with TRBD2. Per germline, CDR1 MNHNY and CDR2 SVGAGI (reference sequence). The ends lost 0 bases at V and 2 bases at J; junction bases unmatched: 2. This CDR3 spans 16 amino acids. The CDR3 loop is CASSYSSGGITDTQYF. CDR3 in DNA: TGTGCCAGCAGTTACTCTAGCGGGGGGATCACAGATACGCAGTATTTT.

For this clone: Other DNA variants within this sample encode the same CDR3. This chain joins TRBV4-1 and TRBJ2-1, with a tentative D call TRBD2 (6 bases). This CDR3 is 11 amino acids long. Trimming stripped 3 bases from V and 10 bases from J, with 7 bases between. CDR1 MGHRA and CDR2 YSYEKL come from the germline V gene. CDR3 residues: CASSQEGEQFF. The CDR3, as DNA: TGCGCCAGCAGCCAGGAGGGGGAGCAGTTCTTC.

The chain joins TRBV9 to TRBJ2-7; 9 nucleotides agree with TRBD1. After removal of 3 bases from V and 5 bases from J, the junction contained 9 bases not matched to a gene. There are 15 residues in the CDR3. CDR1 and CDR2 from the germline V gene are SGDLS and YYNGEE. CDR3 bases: TGTGCCAGCAGCGACACCGGGACAGGGAACCACGAGCAGTACTTC. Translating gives CASSDTGTGNHEQYF.

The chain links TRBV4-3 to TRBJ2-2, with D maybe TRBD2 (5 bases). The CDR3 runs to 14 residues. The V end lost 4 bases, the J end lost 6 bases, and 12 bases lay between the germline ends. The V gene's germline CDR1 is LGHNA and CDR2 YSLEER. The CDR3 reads CASSPLVEAGELFF. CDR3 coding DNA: TGCGCCAGCAGCCCGCTAGTGGAGGCCGGGGAGCTGTTTTTT.

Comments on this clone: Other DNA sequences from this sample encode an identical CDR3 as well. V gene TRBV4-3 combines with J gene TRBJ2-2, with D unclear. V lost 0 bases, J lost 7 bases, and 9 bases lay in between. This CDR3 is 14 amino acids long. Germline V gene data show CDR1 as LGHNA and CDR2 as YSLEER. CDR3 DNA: TGCGCCAGCAGCCAAGAGGGCTCGCTCGGGGAGCTGTTTTTT. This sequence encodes CASSQEGSLGELFF.

The CDR3 protein is CASSTPGSHYEQYF. Written as DNA, the CDR3 is TGTGCCAGCAGCACTCCGGGGTCCCACTACGAGCAGTACTTC. V gene TRBV6-5 combines with J gene TRBJ2-7; tentatively, D is TRBD2 (5 bases). This CDR3 spans 14 amino acids. Germline V CDR1 and CDR2: MNHEY, SVGAGI. Trimming stripped 6 bases from V and 3 bases from J, with 15 bases between.

Written as DNA, the CDR3 is TGTGCCAGTAGTATTCGGGCGTATGGCTACACCTTC. This encodes CASSIRAYGYTF. The V and J genes are TRBV19 and TRBJ1-2; D call uncertain. The length of the CDR3 is 12 residues. The germline V gene encodes CDR1 LNHDA and CDR2 SQIVND (reference sequence). The V gene lost 3 bases and the J gene lost 5 bases, with 7 bases spanning the gap.

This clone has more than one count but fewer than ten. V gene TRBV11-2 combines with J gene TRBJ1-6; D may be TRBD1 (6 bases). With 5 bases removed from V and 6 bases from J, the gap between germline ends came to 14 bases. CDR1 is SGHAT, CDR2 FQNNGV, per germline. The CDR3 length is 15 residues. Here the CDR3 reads CASSQGGLTNSPLHF. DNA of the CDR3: TGTGCCAGCAGCCAAGGGGGACTGACTAATTCACCCCTCCACTTT.

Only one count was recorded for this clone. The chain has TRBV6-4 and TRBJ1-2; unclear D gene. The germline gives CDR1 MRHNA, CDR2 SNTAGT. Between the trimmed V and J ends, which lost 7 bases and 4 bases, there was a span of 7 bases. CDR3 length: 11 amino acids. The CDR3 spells CASTDGYGYTF. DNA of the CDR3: TGTGCCAGCACCGACGGCTATGGCTACACCTTC.

The CDR3 coding sequence is TGCGCCAGCAGCTTGTACCGTGCAGGCTCCGGCTCCTACGAGCAGTACTTC. Amino acids: CASSLYRAGSGSYEQYF. V usage is TRBV5-1 and J usage is TRBJ2-7; D uncertain. This CDR3 contains 17 residues. Germline V gene sequence: CDR1 SGHRS, CDR2 YFSETQ. Trimming took 1 base from V and 0 from J, leaving 17 bases between them. Full variable domain (outside the CDR3, taken from reference TRBV5-1 and TRBJ2-7): KAGVTQTPRYLIKTRGQQVTLSCSPISGHRSVSWYQQTPGQGLQFLFEYFSETQRNKGNFPGRFSGRQFSNSRSEMNVSTLELGDSALYLCASSLYRAGSGSYEQYFGPGTRLTVT.

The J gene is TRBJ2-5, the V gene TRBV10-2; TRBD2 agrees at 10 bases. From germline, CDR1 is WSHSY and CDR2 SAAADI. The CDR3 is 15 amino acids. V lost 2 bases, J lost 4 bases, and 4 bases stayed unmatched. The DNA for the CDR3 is TGCGCCAGCAGTGAGGGGCTAGCGGGAGCAGAGACCCAGTACTTC. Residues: CASSEGLAGAETQYF.

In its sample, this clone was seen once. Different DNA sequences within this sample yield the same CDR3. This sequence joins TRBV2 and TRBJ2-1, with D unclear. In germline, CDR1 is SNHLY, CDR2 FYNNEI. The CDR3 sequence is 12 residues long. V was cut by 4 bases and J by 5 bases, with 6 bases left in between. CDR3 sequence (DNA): TGTGCCAGCAGTGGGGCCAACAATGAGCAGTTCTTC. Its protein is CASSGANNEQFF.

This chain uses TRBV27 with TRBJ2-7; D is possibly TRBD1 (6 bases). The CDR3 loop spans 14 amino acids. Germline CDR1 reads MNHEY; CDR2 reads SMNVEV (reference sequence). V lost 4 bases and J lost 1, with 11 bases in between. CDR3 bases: TGTGCCAGCAGTTACGGGCAGGGGTCCTACGAGCAGTACTTC. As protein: CASSYGQGSYEQYF.

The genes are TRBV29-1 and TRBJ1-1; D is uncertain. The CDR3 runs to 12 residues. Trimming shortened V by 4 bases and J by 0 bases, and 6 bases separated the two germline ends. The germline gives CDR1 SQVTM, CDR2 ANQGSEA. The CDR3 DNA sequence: TGCAGCGTTGCTGGCGTGAACACTGAAGCTTTCTTT. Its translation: CSVAGVNTEAFF.

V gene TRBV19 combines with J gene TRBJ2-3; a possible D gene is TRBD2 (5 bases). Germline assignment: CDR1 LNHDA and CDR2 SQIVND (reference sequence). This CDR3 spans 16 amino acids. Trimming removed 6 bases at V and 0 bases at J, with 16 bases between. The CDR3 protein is CASSRPLGGSTDTQYF. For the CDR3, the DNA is TGTGCCAGTAGCCGCCCCCTAGGAGGTAGCACAGATACGCAGTATTTT. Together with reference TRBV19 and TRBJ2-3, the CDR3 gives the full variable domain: DGGITQSPKYLFRKEGQNVTLSCEQNLNHDAMYWYRQDPGQGLRLIYYSQIVNDFQKGDIAEGYSVSREKKESFPLTVTSAQKNPTAFYLCASSRPLGGSTDTQYFGPGTRLTVL.

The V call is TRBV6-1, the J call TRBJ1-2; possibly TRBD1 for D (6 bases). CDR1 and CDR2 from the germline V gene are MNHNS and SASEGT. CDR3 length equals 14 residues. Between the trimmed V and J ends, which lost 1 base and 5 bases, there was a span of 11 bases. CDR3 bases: TGTGCCAGCAGTGAAGGGGGGGCCTTTTATGGCTACACCTTC. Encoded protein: CASSEGGAFYGYTF.

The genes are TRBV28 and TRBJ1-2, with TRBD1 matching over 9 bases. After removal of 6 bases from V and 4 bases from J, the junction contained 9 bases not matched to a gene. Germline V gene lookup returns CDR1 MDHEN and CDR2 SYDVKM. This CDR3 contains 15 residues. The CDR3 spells CASRGATGQGYGYTF. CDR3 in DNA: TGTGCCAGCAGGGGGGCCACGGGACAGGGCTATGGCTACACCTTC.